The 8 T cell receptor beta chains given below trace back to one sample, sequenced in a study of Graves' ophthalmopathy and Graves' hyperthyroidism. Amplified material comprised TCR beta CDR3 regions derived from RNA transcripts. The first round was an RT-PCR with HTBI primers, and the second round was a multiplex PCR. In TCRdb, the multiplex PCR reads were re-called with MiXCR into one record per CDR3 protein. The sample has roughly 480,000 distinct CDR3 sequences; approximately 14% are singletons. Input material: blood. All receptors derive from a woman in her 30s with Graves' ophthalmopathy.

This clonotype was found many times. The rearrangement joins TRBV5-1 to TRBJ1-6, with TRBD1 identical over 7 bases. This CDR3 spans 14 amino acids. CDR1 SGHRS and CDR2 YFSETQ come from the germline V gene. With 5 bases clipped from V and 10 bases from J, the junction kept 9 bases outside the gene matches. The CDR3 sequence is CASRTGARESPLHF. In DNA, the CDR3 is TGCGCCAGCAGAACAGGGGCAAGGGAATCACCCCTCCACTTT.

Ten or more counts support this clonotype. V and J are TRBV19 and TRBJ2-7; a weak D match, TRBD2 (6 bases). Looked up from germline, CDR1 is LNHDA and CDR2 is SQIVND (reference sequence). The length of the CDR3 is 15 residues. Between the trimmed V and J ends, which lost 2 bases and 2 bases, there was a span of 13 bases. The CDR3 DNA is TGTGCCAGTAGTATAAAGGGCCGGGAGACCTACGAGCAGTACTTC. This gives the protein CASSIKGRETYEQYF.

This clonotype was detected a few times. The rearrangement links TRBV3-1 to TRBJ1-1; tentatively, D is TRBD1 (5 bases). Germline V gene lookup returns CDR1 LGHDT and CDR2 YNNKEL (reference sequence). The CDR3 has 15 residues. Deletions cut 3 bases from V and 1 base from J, with 12 bases between. CDR3 sequence: CASSQRDLRNTEAFF. The CDR3 DNA sequence: TGTGCCAGCAGCCAGAGGGACCTAAGGAACACTGAAGCTTTCTTT.

The rearrangement uses TRBV2 and TRBJ1-1; D is ambiguous. Trimming took off 7 bases at V and 8 bases at J, with 5 bases between the two ends. The CDR3 has 9 residues. Germline CDR1 is SNHLY and CDR2 is FYNNEI. The DNA for the CDR3 is TGTGCCAGCAAATCCGAAGCTTTCTTT. Its translation is CASKSEAFF.

This clonotype was recorded at least ten times. The DNA of the CDR3 is TGTGCCAGTAGCTTCCTCGGCTGGGCTTTCTTT. This sequence encodes CASSFLGWAFF. This chain uses TRBV25-1 with TRBJ1-1; D gene uncertain. Per germline, CDR1 MGHDK and CDR2 SYGVNS. V was shortened by 9 bases and J by 11 bases, with 16 bases between the two germline ends. This CDR3 is built from 11 residues.

The chain has TRBV4-1 and TRBJ2-7; no reliable D call. The V and J ends lost 1 base and 0 bases respectively, with 10 bases between them. Germline V gives CDR1 MGHRA, CDR2 YSYEKL. The CDR3 contains 15 residues. The CDR3 sequence is CASSQGATLSYEQYF. Written as DNA, the CDR3 is TGCGCCAGCAGCCAAGGGGCCACTCTCTCCTACGAGCAGTACTTC.

This clonotype was counted many times. The rearrangement links TRBV27 to TRBJ2-2; D is possibly TRBD1 (5 bases). Germline V gene data show CDR1 as MNHEY and CDR2 as SMNVEV (reference sequence). V was trimmed by 5 bases and J by 2 bases, leaving 15 bases between them. The CDR3 has 16 residues. CDR3 protein: CASSRRTLTNTGELFF. CDR3 nucleotide sequence: TGTGCCAGCAGTCGACGGACACTCACAAACACCGGGGAGCTGTTTTTT.

Remarks on this clonotype: This clone may be a read error of a much larger clone one base away. The chain recombines TRBV4-1 with TRBJ2-2, with 10 positions matching TRBD1. The CDR3 contains 15 residues. CDR1 MGHRA and CDR2 YSYEKL come from the germline V gene. Trimming took 2 bases from V and 7 from J; bases not matched to a gene: 4. CDR3 in DNA: TGCGCCAGCAGCCAATGGGACAGGGGAATCGGGGAGCTGTTTTTT. It encodes CASSQWDRGIGELFF.